This passage covers 8 T cell receptor beta chains from one sample sequenced in a study of metastatic and nonmetastatic thyroid tumors. TCRdb re-analyzed the PCR reads through MiXCR. Of about 92,000 clones in the sample, under 15% are singletons; the top ten hold roughly 4%. Each patient went into thyroid surgery without having received any treatment. Sequenced sample: blood. The receptor set was obtained from a female donor with papillary thyroid cancer or a benign thyroid nodule (not recorded which). Some clones in this sample may be carry-over from other donors' samples.

Ten or more counts support this clone. J is TRBJ1-2 and V is TRBV5-5; D not resolved. This CDR3 contains 13 residues. The V gene's germline CDR1 is SGHKS and CDR2 YYEKEE (reference sequence). Trimming cost V 6 bases and J 5 bases, with 14 bases left between them. CDR3 nucleotides: TGTGCCAGCAACAGCCCCGTGGGTTATGGCTACACCTTC. It encodes CASNSPVGYGYTF.

This clone was seen once. This may be a read error: a much more frequent sequence differs by one nucleotide. The chain recombines TRBV2 with TRBJ2-5, with 9 bases identical to TRBD2. The CDR3 length is 16 residues. The germline V gene has CDR1 SNHLY and CDR2 FYNNEI. Here the CDR3 reads CASSEALAGGPQTHYF. The CDR3 bases are TGTGCCAGCAGTGAAGCGCTTGCGGGGGGGCCGCAGACCCATTACTTC.

This clone has at least ten counts. The V gene is TRBV7-6, the J gene TRBJ2-1; D perhaps matches TRBD1 (6 bases). CDR1 is SGHVS, CDR2 FNYEAQ, per germline. CDR3 size: 16 residues. Trimming removed 5 bases at V and 6 bases at J, with 20 bases between. CDR3 loop: CASSHQGHSPLNEQFF. The DNA of the CDR3 is TGTGCCAGCAGCCACCAGGGGCACTCGCCCCTCAATGAGCAGTTCTTC.

This clone has at least ten counts. This chain links TRBV11-2 with TRBJ2-5; D might be TRBD1 (7 bases). This CDR3 contains 16 residues. The ends were cut back, 5 bases at V and 5 bases at J, with 21 bases in the middle. CDR1 is SGHAT, CDR2 FQNNGV, per germline. CDR3 loop: CASSSLSTRGRETQYF. The DNA for the CDR3 is TGTGCCAGCAGCAGTTTGTCGACCAGGGGGAGGGAGACCCAGTACTTC.

This clone was counted a few times. J is TRBJ2-3 and V is TRBV6-1; D may be TRBD2 (7 bases). This CDR3 has 16 amino acids. Per germline, CDR1 MNHNS and CDR2 SASEGT. Trimming removed 3 bases at V and 2 bases at J, with 15 bases between. CDR3 DNA sequence: TGTGCCAGCAGTGATAGGGGGGGCTTGATCACAGATACGCAGTATTTT. Translating it yields CASSDRGGLITDTQYF.

This clone has ten or more counts. The chain couples TRBV10-3 to TRBJ2-2; 11 bases match TRBD2. The CDR3 runs 16 residues. J gave up 8 bases and V 7 bases, and 12 bases lay outside the gene matches. Germline CDR1 ENHRY, CDR2 SYGVKD. DNA for the CDR3: TGTGCCATCACCGAAAACGTAGCGGGGGGGCGAGGGGAGCTGTTTTTT. Encoded protein: CAITENVAGGRGELFF.

The chain recombines TRBV9 with TRBJ1-5; D remains unclear. CDR3 length: 13 residues. V lost 6 bases and J lost 9, with 16 bases in between. Germline V gene lookup returns CDR1 SGDLS and CDR2 YYNGEE. The CDR3 spells CASILSSLGPQHF. The CDR3 DNA follows: TGTGCCAGCATCTTATCCTCGTTGGGGCCCCAGCATTTT.

This clone came up many times. The V gene is TRBV6-4, the J gene TRBJ2-3; TRBD2 aligns across 9 bases. The CDR3 length is 15 residues. Trimming took 8 bases from V and 1 from J; bases not matched to a gene: 7. Germline assignment: CDR1 MRHNA and CDR2 SNTAGT. The CDR3 nucleotides are TGTGCCAGCGGATCTAGCGGGGAAGGCACAGATACGCAGTATTTT. The encoded protein is CASGSSGEGTDTQYF.